The 30 T cell receptor beta chains presented below share a single source sample, sequenced in a study of identical twins. A single record per CDR3 protein comes from TCRdb applying MiXCR to the 5' RACE reads. The sample carries roughly 250,000 distinct CDR3 sequences, about 14% recorded once. Sequenced material: memory (CD45RO+) T cells sorted from blood. All receptors derive from a young woman in good health.

A few counts support this clonotype. The CDR3 coding sequence is TGTGCCAGCAGCTTAGAGTACCCGGGGGGCTTTGCTGGAAACACCATATATTTT. It translates to CASSLEYPGGFAGNTIYF. V usage is TRBV7-6 and J usage is TRBJ1-3, with a tentative D call TRBD1 (6 bases). Looked up from germline, CDR1 is SGHVS and CDR2 is FNYEAQ. Trimming removed 1 base at V and 2 bases at J, with 18 bases between. The CDR3 loop spans 18 amino acids.

This clonotype occurred a few times. The chain couples TRBV20-1 to TRBJ1-1; TRBD1 might be the D (5 bases). From germline, CDR1 is DFQATT and CDR2 SNEGSKA (reference sequence). V lost 4 bases and J lost 4, with 10 bases in between. The CDR3 is 12 amino acids. The CDR3 reads CSATGFFTEAFF. The CDR3 bases are TGCAGTGCTACAGGGTTCTTCACTGAAGCTTTCTTT.

This clonotype was counted only a few times. This chain links TRBV6-5 with TRBJ2-7; the D is unclear. CDR1 and CDR2 from the germline V gene are MNHEY and SVGAGI. The CDR3 loop spans 14 amino acids. Trimming removed 1 base from V and 6 bases from J, with 13 bases in between. This chain's CDR3 is CASSYFSGTGEQYF. CDR3 nucleotide sequence: TGTGCCAGCAGTTACTTCTCAGGAACTGGCGAGCAGTACTTC.

This clonotype has just a few counts. The chain recombines TRBV7-8 with TRBJ2-1, with 13 bases lining up with TRBD2. The CDR3 has 15 amino acids. V lost 3 bases, J lost 8 bases, and 4 bases stayed unmatched. Germline V gives CDR1 SGHVS, CDR2 FQNEAQ. The CDR3 region has the DNA TGTGCCAGCAGCTTCACTAGCGGGAGGGGGGATGAGCAGTTCTTC. Protein: CASSFTSGRGDEQFF. Full variable domain (rest looked up from reference TRBV7-8 and TRBJ2-1): GAGVSQSPRYKVAKRGQDVALRCDPISGHVSLFWYQQALGQGPEFLTYFQNEAQLDKSGLPSDRFFAERPEGSVSTLKIQRTQQEDSAVYLCASSFTSGRGDEQFFGPGTRLTVL.

The table lists this clonotype with a few counts. The chain carries TRBV6-1 and TRBJ1-2; 7 nucleotides agree with TRBD1. J gave up 2 bases and V 6 bases, and 18 bases lay outside the gene matches. The germline V gene has CDR1 MNHNS and CDR2 SASEGT. This CDR3 is built from 18 residues. This chain's CDR3 is CASRRLRDRQTLNYGYTF. The DNA for the CDR3 is TGTGCCAGCAGACGTCTTAGGGACAGACAAACCTTAAACTATGGCTACACCTTC.

This clonotype was counted only a few times. The chain couples TRBV12-3 or TRBV12-4 to TRBJ1-1; maybe TRBD1 (5 bases). The CDR3 consists of 14 residues. The V gene lost 7 bases and the J gene lost 9 bases, with 21 bases spanning the gap. In DNA form, the CDR3 reads TGTGCCAGCATTCCTGACCCGGGACGGAGCAAAGCTTTCTTT. Its translation is CASIPDPGRSKAFF.

J is TRBJ1-2 and V is TRBV12-3 or TRBV12-4; the D gene is possibly TRBD1 (6 bases). With 6 bases removed from V and 4 bases from J, the gap between germline ends came to 12 bases. This CDR3 comprises 13 residues. CDR3 in amino acids: CASSNRELYGYTF. The CDR3 DNA reads as TGTGCCAGCAGCAACAGGGAGCTCTATGGCTACACCTTC.

This clonotype was found a few times. The gene calls are TRBV6-1 and TRBJ2-5; TRBD2 is a possible D gene (6 bases). Germline values: CDR1 MNHNS, CDR2 SASEGT. The CDR3 covers 14 residues. Trimming stripped 3 bases from V and 5 bases from J, with 13 bases between. CDR3 DNA: TGTGCCAGCAGTGACCACGGGAGAATGGAGACCCAGTACTTC. This translates into CASSDHGRMETQYF.

The rearrangement joins TRBV5-6 to TRBJ2-1; tentatively, D is TRBD1 (5 bases). The length of the CDR3 is 13 residues. Trimming pared 0 bases from V and 8 bases from J, leaving 9 bases between. Per germline, CDR1 SGHDT and CDR2 YYEEEE. The CDR3 region is CASSLVRAHEQFF. The CDR3 DNA sequence: TGTGCCAGCAGCTTGGTCAGGGCCCATGAGCAGTTCTTC. Full variable domain (remainder filled in from reference TRBV5-6 and TRBJ2-1): DAGVTQSPTHLIKTRGQQVTLRCSPKSGHDTVSWYQQALGQGPQFIFQYYEEEERQRGNFPDRFSGHQFPNYSSELNVNALLLGDSALYLCASSLVRAHEQFFGPGTRLTVL.

The J gene is TRBJ2-2, the V gene TRBV11-2, with D perhaps matching TRBD2 (6 bases). V was pared by 7 bases and J by 3 bases, with 21 bases between. This CDR3 spans 17 amino acids. Looked up from germline, CDR1 is SGHAT and CDR2 is FQNNGV. The CDR3, as DNA: TGTGCCAGCAACCCCAGACTAGTGGGAGAGGACACCGGGGAGCTGTTTTTT. This translates into CASNPRLVGEDTGELFF.

The CDR3 coding sequence is TGCGCCAGCAGCCTCGGACACGGACGGGGGAACACTGAAGCTTTCTTT. Translation: CASSLGHGRGNTEAFF. The chain carries TRBV5-1 and TRBJ1-1; maybe TRBD1 (5 bases). Per germline, CDR1 SGHRS and CDR2 YFSETQ. V dropped 4 bases and J dropped 1 base, with 17 bases sitting between them. The CDR3 is 16 residues long.

V and J are TRBV5-1 and TRBJ2-7; 12 positions agree with TRBD2. The germline gives CDR1 SGHRS, CDR2 YFSETQ. Trimming cost V 7 bases and J 2 bases; bases outside gene matches: 7. The CDR3 contains 15 residues. CDR3 region: CASGLASGGAYEQYF. In DNA form, the CDR3 reads TGCGCCAGCGGACTCGCTAGCGGGGGGGCCTACGAGCAGTACTTC.

The V and J genes are TRBV11-2 and TRBJ2-1; 7 bases fit TRBD1. The J segment lost 13 bases and the V segment lost 7 bases, leaving 10 bases of the junction unmatched. This CDR3 spans 12 amino acids. CDR1 and CDR2 from the germline V gene are SGHAT and FQNNGV. The CDR3 sequence is CASTPTTGKQFF. The CDR3 coding sequence is TGTGCCAGCACCCCAACGACAGGGAAACAGTTCTTC.

Only a few counts were recorded for this clonotype. The CDR3: CASSVDPSGRNYEQYF. The CDR3, as DNA: TGTGCCAGCAGCGTAGACCCTAGCGGACGGAACTACGAGCAGTACTTC. The genes are TRBV9 and TRBJ2-7; 7 positions match TRBD2. CDR3 length equals 16 residues. CDR1 and CDR2 (germline): SGDLS, YYNGEE. J gave up 3 bases and V 0 bases, and 9 bases lay outside the gene matches.

This clonotype occurred a few times. V is TRBV12-3 or TRBV12-4 and J is TRBJ2-1; 10 nucleotides match TRBD2. V gave up 6 bases and J gave up 7 bases; unmatched junction bases: 6. This CDR3 comprises 14 residues. The CDR3 is CASRRASGSNEQFF. Written as DNA, the CDR3 is TGTGCCAGCAGGCGGGCTAGCGGGAGTAATGAGCAGTTCTTC.

The J gene is TRBJ1-1, the V gene TRBV5-6; no reliable D call. The ends were cut back, 0 bases at V and 3 bases at J, with 18 bases in the middle. The CDR3 totals 17 residues. Germline V gene sequence: CDR1 SGHDT, CDR2 YYEEEE. DNA for the CDR3: TGTGCCAGCAGCTTGGGACCGCCTGGGAGAGAAGACACTGAAGCTTTCTTT. This translates into CASSLGPPGREDTEAFF.

This clonotype was picked up a small number of times. This rearrangement joins TRBV2 to TRBJ2-4; 10 bases line up with TRBD2. Germline CDR1 reads SNHLY; CDR2 reads FYNNEI. Germline trimming cut 4 bases from V and 0 bases from J; bases unmatched to any gene: 0. The CDR3 spans 15 residues. CDR3 sequence: CASSGLAGAKNIQYF. The CDR3, as DNA: TGTGCCAGCAGTGGACTAGCGGGAGCCAAAAACATTCAGTACTTC.

In this sample, this clonotype turned up a few times. The chain uses TRBV11-2 and TRBJ2-2; 11 bases agree with TRBD2. The germline CDR1 and CDR2 sequences are SGHAT and FQNNGV. Trimming at V came to 6 bases and at J to 3 bases, leaving 3 bases not matched to a gene. The length of the CDR3 is 15 residues. The CDR3 reads CASRLGLADTGELFF. CDR3 sequence (DNA): TGTGCCAGCAGACTGGGACTAGCGGACACCGGGGAGCTGTTTTTT.

The rearrangement uses TRBV3-1 and TRBJ2-3; no clear D. V gave up 3 bases and J gave up 6 bases, with 4 bases separating them. The germline V gene has CDR1 LGHDT and CDR2 YNNKEL (reference sequence). This CDR3 is built from 11 residues. The CDR3 DNA sequence: TGTGCCAGCAGCCAGACGGATACGCAGTATTTT. Encoded protein: CASSQTDTQYF.

V gene TRBV6-6 combines with J gene TRBJ1-1; D unresolved. Germline-derived CDR1 and CDR2 are MNHNY and SVGAGI (reference sequence). Trimming pared 2 bases from V and 3 bases from J, leaving 4 bases between. There are 12 residues in the CDR3. The CDR3, as DNA: TGTGCCAGCAGTTACGAAGACACTGAAGCTTTCTTT. This encodes CASSYEDTEAFF.

This clonotype has ten or more counts. The chain is built from TRBV12-3 or TRBV12-4 and TRBJ2-7; tentatively, D is TRBD2 (7 bases). This CDR3 has 15 amino acids. Trimming stripped 6 bases from V and 3 bases from J, with 18 bases between. The CDR3 DNA is TGTGCCAGCAGGCTACAGGAGGGGGACTACTACGAGCAGTACTTC. Translated, it gives CASRLQEGDYYEQYF.

In this sample, this clonotype turned up a few times. This rearrangement joins TRBV5-1 to TRBJ1-2; D ambiguous. CDR3 size: 13 residues. V lost 4 bases to trimming and J lost 1 base, with 8 bases between them. From germline, CDR1 is SGHRS and CDR2 YFSETQ. The CDR3 spells CASSRTYNYGYTF. As DNA, the CDR3 is TGCGCCAGCAGCCGGACTTATAACTATGGCTACACCTTC. Using reference TRBV5-1 and TRBJ1-2 for the parts outside the CDR3, the full variable domain is KAGVTQTPRYLIKTRGQQVTLSCSPISGHRSVSWYQQTPGQGLQFLFEYFSETQRNKGNFPGRFSGRQFSNSRSEMNVSTLELGDSALYLCASSRTYNYGYTFGSGTRLTVV.

V gene TRBV2 combines with J gene TRBJ2-6; D is possibly TRBD2 (6 bases). V was cut by 6 bases and J by 2 bases, with 14 bases left in between. Germline CDR1 SNHLY, CDR2 FYNNEI. There are 16 residues in the CDR3. This CDR3 reads CASRIAASPGANVLTF. In DNA, the CDR3 is TGTGCCAGCAGGATAGCGGCATCCCCTGGGGCCAACGTCCTGACTTTC.

The V gene is TRBV7-8, the J gene TRBJ1-5; a possible D gene is TRBD1 (5 bases). Trimming left V 3 bases short and J 0 bases short, with 12 bases between. The germline V gene has CDR1 SGHVS and CDR2 FQNEAQ. The CDR3 covers 16 residues. The CDR3 coding sequence is TGTGCCAGCAGCTTGGGGACCGCTTATAGCAATCAGCCCCAGCATTTT. It yields the protein CASSLGTAYSNQPQHF.

This clonotype was observed a few times. The V gene is TRBV9, the J gene TRBJ2-7; D is unclear. Germline-derived CDR1 and CDR2 are SGDLS and YYNGEE. The length of the CDR3 is 15 residues. V lost 4 bases and J lost 1, with 15 bases in between. The CDR3 loop reads CASSSHGGPSYEQYF. CDR3 nucleotides: TGTGCCAGCAGCTCACACGGCGGCCCTTCCTACGAGCAGTACTTC.

The rearrangement joins TRBV27 to TRBJ2-7; D may correspond to TRBD1 or TRBD2 (5 bases each). The V gene's germline CDR1 is MNHEY and CDR2 SMNVEV (reference sequence). This CDR3 spans 10 amino acids. The CDR3 DNA reads TGTGTGCCTACGGGGCTCGAGCAGTACTTC. As protein: CVPTGLEQYF.

This chain joins TRBV20-1 and TRBJ2-3; the match to TRBD2 covers 8 bases. The V gene end was trimmed by 2 bases and the J gene end by 4 bases; junction bases not matched to a gene: 8. Germline values: CDR1 DFQATT, CDR2 SNEGSKA (reference sequence). CDR3 size: 15 residues. The CDR3 sequence: CSARTGTSWADTQYF. The CDR3 DNA follows: TGCAGTGCTAGAACGGGGACTAGTTGGGCAGATACGCAGTATTTT.

This clonotype has at least ten counts. The chain employs TRBV7-9 and TRBJ2-2, with a possible D match to TRBD1 (5 bases). From germline, CDR1 is SEHNR and CDR2 FQNEAQ (reference sequence). V was trimmed by 7 bases and J by 2 bases, leaving 11 bases between them. The CDR3 covers 14 residues. The CDR3 DNA is TGTGCCAGCATTGGAGACAGTAACACCGGGGAGCTGTTTTTT. It encodes CASIGDSNTGELFF.

The chain is built from TRBV7-8 and TRBJ2-7, with 10 bases matching TRBD2. Germline CDR1 reads SGHVS; CDR2 reads FQNEAQ. This CDR3 comprises 16 residues. J lost 2 bases, V lost 3 bases, and 7 bases had no gene match. CDR3 region: CASSLGQRGGTYEQYF. The CDR3 DNA is TGTGCCAGCAGCTTGGGACAGCGGGGGGGGACCTACGAGCAGTACTTC.

On this clonotype itself: The junction departs from the called germline gene at one end, perhaps through a read error. The V gene is TRBV20-1, the J gene TRBJ1-3, with D possibly TRBD1 on 6 matching bases. CDR1 and CDR2 (germline): DFQATT, SNEGSKA (reference sequence). The CDR3 is 11 amino acids. Written as DNA, the CDR3 is TGCAGTGCTAGAGATCGGCAGGGGCTAGTTTTT. This translates into CSARDRQGLVF.